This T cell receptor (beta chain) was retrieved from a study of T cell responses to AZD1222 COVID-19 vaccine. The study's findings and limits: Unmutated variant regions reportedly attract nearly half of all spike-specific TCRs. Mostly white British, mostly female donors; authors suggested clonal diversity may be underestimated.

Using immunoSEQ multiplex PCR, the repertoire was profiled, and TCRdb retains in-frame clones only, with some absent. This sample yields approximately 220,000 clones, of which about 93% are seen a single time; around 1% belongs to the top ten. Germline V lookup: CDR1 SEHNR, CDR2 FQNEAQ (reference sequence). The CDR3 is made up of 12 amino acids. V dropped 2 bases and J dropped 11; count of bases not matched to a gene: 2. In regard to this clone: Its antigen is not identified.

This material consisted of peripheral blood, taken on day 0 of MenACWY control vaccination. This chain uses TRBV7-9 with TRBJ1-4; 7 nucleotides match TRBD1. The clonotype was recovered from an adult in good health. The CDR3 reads CASSLPGQKLFF. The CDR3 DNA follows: TGTGCCAGCAGCTTACCGGGACAGAAACTGTTTTTT.